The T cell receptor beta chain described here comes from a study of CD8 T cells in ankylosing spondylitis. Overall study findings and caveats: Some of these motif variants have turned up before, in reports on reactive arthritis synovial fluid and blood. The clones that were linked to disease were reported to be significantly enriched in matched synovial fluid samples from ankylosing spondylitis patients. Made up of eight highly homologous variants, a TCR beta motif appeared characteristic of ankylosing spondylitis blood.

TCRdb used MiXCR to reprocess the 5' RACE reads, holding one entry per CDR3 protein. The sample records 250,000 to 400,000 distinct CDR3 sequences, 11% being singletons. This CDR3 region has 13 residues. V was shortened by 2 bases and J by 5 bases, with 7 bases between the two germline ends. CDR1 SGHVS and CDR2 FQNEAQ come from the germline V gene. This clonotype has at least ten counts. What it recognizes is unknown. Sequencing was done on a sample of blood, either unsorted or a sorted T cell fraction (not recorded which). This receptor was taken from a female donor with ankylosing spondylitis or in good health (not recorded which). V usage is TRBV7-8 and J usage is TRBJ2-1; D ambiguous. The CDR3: CASSLTANNEQFF. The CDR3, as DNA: TGTGCCAGCAGCTTAACAGCAAACAATGAGCAGTTCTTC.